The rows below give T cell receptor beta chains drawn from one sample of a study of cytomegalovirus exposure and HLA in healthy donors. The data were produced by immunoSEQ multiplex PCR, yet TCRdb's version contains in-frame clones alone and is incomplete. Here the sample spans around 140,000 clones, around 83% being singletons. Material: PBMCs. Receptor source: a woman between 50 and 59 years old in good health and CMV-seropositive. CDR3s include the opening cysteine and the closing phenylalanine or tryptophan. D genes are given only for firm matches. For some rows the clone size is stated as once, few or many, or as a class when expanded; others skip it.

size: few
V: TRBV6-6
J: TRBJ2-3
D: -
DNA: TGTGCCAGCAGAAATAGCGGAGCTAGCACAGATACGCAGTATTTT
CDR3: CASRNSGASTDTQYF

size: -
V: TRBV27
J: TRBJ1-3
D: TRBD1
DNA: TGTGCCAGCAGTTGGGACAGGGGGCGGGGAAACACCATATATTTT
CDR3: CASSWDRGRGNTIYF

size: -
V: TRBV5-1
J: TRBJ1-2
D: TRBD1
DNA: TGCGCCAGCAGTGAGGGACAGGGGATAGGCTACACCTTC
CDR3: CASSEGQGIGYTF

size: -
V: TRBV30
J: TRBJ1-1
D: -
DNA: TGTGCCTGGGCTCGGCAGGGGACAATCACTGAAGCTTTCTTT
CDR3: CAWARQGTITEAFF

size: -
V: TRBV28
J: TRBJ2-6
D: -
DNA: TGTGCCAGCAGTTTCCAGGGGGAGGCCTCTGGGGCCAACGTCCTGACTTTC
CDR3: CASSFQGEASGANVLTF

size: -
V: TRBV5-6
J: TRBJ2-7
D: TRBD2
DNA: TGTGCCAGCAGCTTGGGGACCGGACTAGCCGAGCAGTACTTC
CDR3: CASSLGTGLAEQYF

size: -
V: TRBV4-3
J: TRBJ2-5
D: TRBD2
DNA: TGCGCCAGCAGCCCCCGGACTAGCGGGGATCAAGAGACCCAGTACTTC
CDR3: CASSPRTSGDQETQYF

size: -
V: TRBV11-2
J: TRBJ2-7
D: TRBD1
DNA: TGTGCCAGCAGCTTAGGCGGGACAGGCTCCTACGAGCAGTACTTC
CDR3: CASSLGGTGSYEQYF

size: -
V: TRBV11-3
J: TRBJ2-1
D: -
DNA: TGTGCCAGCAGCTTATCCACCTACAATGAGCAGTTCTTC
CDR3: CASSLSTYNEQFF

size: -
V: TRBV4-1
J: TRBJ2-1
D: -
DNA: TGCGCCAGCAGCTTTCCGGAGAATGAGCAGTTCTTC
CDR3: CASSFPENEQFF

size: -
V: TRBV6-5
J: TRBJ1-1
D: -
DNA: TGTGCCAGCAGCCTCGTACCGGGGGGGGCCACTGAAGCTTTCTTT
CDR3: CASSLVPGGATEAFF

size: -
V: TRBV7-3
J: TRBJ1-2
D: -
DNA: TGTGCCAGCAGCCTAGATCCTAACTATGGCTACACCTTC
CDR3: CASSLDPNYGYTF

size: -
V: TRBV6-5
J: TRBJ1-1
D: -
DNA: TGTGCCAGCAGCTGGGGGGTAATTTCTGAAGCTTTCTTT
CDR3: CASSWGVISEAFF

size: -
V: TRBV28
J: TRBJ2-7
D: TRBD1
DNA: TGTGCCAGCAGGACAGGGTACACCTACGAGCAGTACTTC
CDR3: CASRTGYTYEQYF

size: few
V: TRBV7-8
J: TRBJ1-2
D: -
DNA: TGTGCCAGCAGCTCCCTTTCAGGGGACTATGGCTACACCTTC
CDR3: CASSSLSGDYGYTF

size: -
V: TRBV5-1
J: TRBJ1-1
D: -
DNA: TGCGCCAGCAGACGACAGTTAATGAACACTGAAGCTTTCTTT
CDR3: CASRRQLMNTEAFF

size: few
V: TRBV5-4
J: TRBJ2-1
D: -
DNA: TGTGCCAGCAGCCCACACTATAGCTCCTACAATGAGCAGTTCTTC
CDR3: CASSPHYSSYNEQFF

size: -
V: TRBV15
J: TRBJ2-2
D: -
DNA: TGTGCCACCAGCAGAGATCGAGTAACAGGGCTGGCCACCGGGGAGCTGTTTTTT
CDR3: CATSRDRVTGLATGELFF

size: -
V: TRBV11-2
J: TRBJ2-1
D: TRBD2
DNA: TGTGCCAGCAGCCTAACCGGGACTAACTTTTACAATGAGCAGTTCTTC
CDR3: CASSLTGTNFYNEQFF

size: -
V: TRBV29-1
J: TRBJ2-7
D: -
DNA: TGCAGCGTTTTGACAGACAATAATGACGAGCAGTACTTC
CDR3: CSVLTDNNDEQYF

size: -
V: TRBV4-3
J: TRBJ2-1
D: TRBD1
DNA: TGCGCCAGCAGCCAAGATCCTCAGGGGGCCCTCTACAATGAGCAGTTCTTC
CDR3: CASSQDPQGALYNEQFF

size: -
V: TRBV4-3
J: TRBJ2-3
D: -
DNA: TGCGCCAGCAGCCAAGAGGTAATAGCTGCACAAGGCACAGATACGCAGTATTTT
CDR3: CASSQEVIAAQGTDTQYF

size: -
V: TRBV5-1
J: TRBJ2-7
D: -
DNA: TGCGCCAGCAGTTTGTCAGAACAGGGTCAGCAGTACTTC
CDR3: CASSLSEQGQQYF

size: -
V: TRBV9
J: TRBJ2-5
D: TRBD2
DNA: TGTGCCAGCAGCGTAGAAAGCGGGGGGGGCTACGAGACCCAGTACTTC
CDR3: CASSVESGGGYETQYF

size: -
V: TRBV7-9
J: TRBJ1-3
D: -
DNA: TGTGCCAGCAGCTTAAGGCCAGGACATGATGGAAACACCATATATTTT
CDR3: CASSLRPGHDGNTIYF

size: once
V: TRBV28
J: TRBJ2-7
D: TRBD2
DNA: TGTGCCAGCAGTTCCAGCGGACTAGCTATCTCCTACGAGCAGTACTTC
CDR3: CASSSSGLAISYEQYF

size: -
V: TRBV30
J: TRBJ1-2
D: TRBD1
DNA: TGTGCCTGGAGTGACCCGGACAGGGGACTCCCCTACTATGGCTACACCTTC
CDR3: CAWSDPDRGLPYYGYTF

size: -
V: TRBV19
J: TRBJ2-3
D: TRBD1
DNA: TGTGCCAGTAATCCAGTCCGCCCCGACAGGGACGAACGCACAGATACGCAGTATTTT
CDR3: CASNPVRPDRDERTDTQYF

size: -
V: TRBV10-3
J: TRBJ2-2
D: -
DNA: TGTGCCATCAGTGAAGGATGGTCAGGGGTGGGTAACACCGGGAACACCGGGGAGCTGTTTTTT
CDR3: CAISEGWSGVGNTGNTGELFF

size: -
V: TRBV9
J: TRBJ2-2
D: -
DNA: TGTGCCAGCAGCTACCCCGGGAGACTGACCACCGGGGAGCTGTTTTTT
CDR3: CASSYPGRLTTGELFF

size: -
V: TRBV7-6
J: TRBJ2-7
D: TRBD2
DNA: TGTGCCAGCAGCTTAGGGGGAGGGTATGCCTACGAGCAGTACTTC
CDR3: CASSLGGGYAYEQYF

size: -
V: TRBV1
J: TRBJ2-1
D: -
DNA: TGCACCAGCAGCCAAGACAGAACTAGCGGCTCCTACAATGAGCAGTTCTTC
CDR3: CTSSQDRTSGSYNEQFF

size: -
V: TRBV5-1
J: TRBJ2-2
D: -
DNA: TGCGCCAGCAGCGAGGGGGTAACGAACACCGGGGAGCTGTTTTTT
CDR3: CASSEGVTNTGELFF

size: -
V: TRBV5-4
J: TRBJ1-3
D: -
DNA: TGTGCCAGCAGCCTTAGGGGTGGAAACACCATATATTTT
CDR3: CASSLRGGNTIYF

size: -
V: TRBV11-3
J: TRBJ2-3
D: -
DNA: TGTGCCAGCAGCTCCCATACAGATACGCAGTATTTT
CDR3: CASSSHTDTQYF

size: -
V: TRBV7-9
J: TRBJ1-1
D: TRBD1
DNA: TGTTCCAGCAGCTTATCCGGGACAGGAGGAGGTGAAGCTTTCTTT
CDR3: CSSSLSGTGGGEAFF

size: -
V: TRBV28
J: TRBJ2-7
D: -
DNA: TGTGCCGGCAGTTTAGGGCAGGGCTACGAGCAGTACTTC
CDR3: CAGSLGQGYEQYF

size: -
V: TRBV2
J: TRBJ2-1
D: -
DNA: TGTGCCAGCTCCTACGACAATGAGCAGTTCTTC
CDR3: CASSYDNEQFF

size: -
V: TRBV30
J: TRBJ1-1
D: -
DNA: TGTGCCTGGAGCTCGGGGAGGAACACTGAAGCTTTCTTT
CDR3: CAWSSGRNTEAFF

size: once
V: TRBV5-1
J: TRBJ1-4
D: -
DNA: TGCGCCAGCAGCCCCCAAGACAGCGTTGAGGCAAAACTGTTTTTT
CDR3: CASSPQDSVEAKLFF

size: -
V: TRBV19
J: TRBJ2-3
D: -
DNA: TGTGCCAGTAGTATTGTCGGACAGACCTTTTTGGGGGATACGCAGTATTTT
CDR3: CASSIVGQTFLGDTQYF

size: -
V: TRBV19
J: TRBJ1-5
D: -
DNA: TGTGCCAGTAGTATCCGGGATAGCAATCAGCCCCAGCATTTT
CDR3: CASSIRDSNQPQHF

size: -
V: TRBV7-2
J: TRBJ2-1
D: -
DNA: TGTGCCAGTAAGGACTATCCCTCCTTCAACAATGAGCAGTTCTTC
CDR3: CASKDYPSFNNEQFF

size: -
V: TRBV9
J: TRBJ2-1
D: TRBD1
DNA: TGTGCCAGCAGCGTTGCGACAGGGGGGTCCTACAATGAGCAGTTCTTC
CDR3: CASSVATGGSYNEQFF

size: -
V: TRBV15
J: TRBJ1-1
D: -
DNA: TGTGCCACCAGCAGAGAGAGGAGAATGAACACTGAAGCTTTCTTT
CDR3: CATSRERRMNTEAFF

size: -
V: TRBV6-5
J: TRBJ1-2
D: -
DNA: TGTGCCAGCAAGGGGGAGGGAACCGCTAACTATGGCTACACCTTC
CDR3: CASKGEGTANYGYTF

size: -
V: TRBV19
J: TRBJ1-1
D: -
DNA: TGTGCCAGTAATTTAAGGGGCTTGGGGAACACTGAAGCTTTCTTT
CDR3: CASNLRGLGNTEAFF

size: -
V: TRBV2
J: TRBJ1-2
D: -
DNA: TGTGCCAGCAGTGATAGATATGGCTACACCTTC
CDR3: CASSDRYGYTF

size: -
V: TRBV7-2
J: TRBJ1-2
D: TRBD1
DNA: TGTGCCAGCAGCTCTACAGGACAGGGCGGCTATGGCTACACCTTC
CDR3: CASSSTGQGGYGYTF

size: -
V: TRBV11-2
J: TRBJ1-2
D: TRBD1
DNA: TGTGCCAGCAGCTTAAGGGCAGGGGGTGTCTATGGCTACACCTTC
CDR3: CASSLRAGGVYGYTF

size: -
V: TRBV12-2
J: TRBJ2-2
D: -
DNA: TGTGCAAGTCGCTTAGGACTAGCGGCCCCGGGGAGGACCGGGGAGCTGTTTTTT
CDR3: CASRLGLAAPGRTGELFF

size: -
V: TRBV5-4
J: TRBJ1-2
D: -
DNA: TGTGCCAGCAGCTTGGCCCCAGGGTATGGCTACACCTTC
CDR3: CASSLAPGYGYTF

size: -
V: TRBV27
J: TRBJ2-3
D: -
DNA: TGTGCCAGCACTTCAAATCCCTTATGGGGCTACGGGGATACGCAGTATTTT
CDR3: CASTSNPLWGYGDTQYF

size: -
V: TRBV13
J: TRBJ2-7
D: TRBD2
DNA: TGTGCCAGCAGCCCCCGCCGGGACTACCAAGTCGAGCAGTACTTC
CDR3: CASSPRRDYQVEQYF

size: -
V: TRBV5-5
J: TRBJ1-2
D: TRBD1
DNA: TGTGCCAGCAGCGCCCCGGGACAGGGCATGAGGCTCTATGGCTACACCTTC
CDR3: CASSAPGQGMRLYGYTF

size: -
V: TRBV7-6
J: TRBJ2-3
D: -
DNA: TGTGCCAGCAGCTTAGCAGGAGGGGGGGGCGGCACAGATACGCAGTATTTT
CDR3: CASSLAGGGGGTDTQYF

size: -
V: TRBV2
J: TRBJ2-5
D: -
DNA: TGTGCCAGCCAAGCAGGGGAGACCCAGTACTTC
CDR3: CASQAGETQYF

size: -
V: TRBV7-3
J: TRBJ2-2
D: -
DNA: TGTGCCAGCAGCTTAGTCGCAGCTCGGGGCACCGGGGAGCTGTTTTTT
CDR3: CASSLVAARGTGELFF

size: -
V: TRBV28
J: TRBJ2-7
D: -
DNA: TGTGCCACCTTACCCGGGACAACAATCTACGAGCAGTACTTC
CDR3: CATLPGTTIYEQYF